These 7 T cell receptor beta chains were all obtained from the same sample, sequenced in a study of beta chain features in type 1 diabetes. The investigators reverse transcribed all of the isolated RNA, so they sequenced expressed TCRB transcripts. Generated by immunoSEQ multiplex PCR, the TCRdb table keeps only in-frame clones and is missing some. The table lists approximately 250,000 clones, around 14% of them singletons. Sequences were obtained from naive CD4+ T cells from blood. These receptors all come from a woman aged 40 to 50 in good health.

The V and J genes are TRBV7-8 and TRBJ1-2; D perhaps matches TRBD1 (5 bases). V lost 3 bases to trimming and J lost 4 bases, with 9 bases between them. Germline loops: CDR1 SGHVS, CDR2 FQNEAQ. The CDR3 is made up of 13 amino acids. The CDR3 bases are TGTGCCAGCAGCTTTGGGGCTAGCTATGGCTACACCTTC. Protein product: CASSFGASYGYTF.

This clone was detected a few times. The rearrangement uses TRBV7-9 and TRBJ2-5, with a tentative D call TRBD2 (6 bases). The germline V gene encodes CDR1 SEHNR and CDR2 FQNEAQ (reference sequence). The V and J ends lost 3 bases and 5 bases respectively, with 13 bases between them. This CDR3 has 14 amino acids. In DNA form, the CDR3 reads TGTGCCAGCAGCTTGATGGGGGGAGGTGAGACCCAGTACTTC. It translates to CASSLMGGGETQYF.

The chain has TRBV6-1 and TRBJ2-1; 10 nucleotides align to TRBD2. The CDR3 is 15 amino acids. Germline trimming cut 4 bases from V and 5 bases from J; bases unmatched to any gene: 5. The germline V gene has CDR1 MNHNS and CDR2 SASEGT. CDR3 nucleotides: TGTGCCAGCAGTGCCCTAGCGGGGGCAAACAATGAGCAGTTCTTC. It encodes CASSALAGANNEQFF.

The table lists this clone with a few counts. The J gene is TRBJ1-3, the V gene TRBV7-2; 10 nucleotides match TRBD1. The CDR3 is 19 amino acids. Per germline, CDR1 SGHTA and CDR2 FQGNSA. With 0 bases clipped from V and 7 bases from J, the junction kept 15 bases outside the gene matches. CDR3 nucleotides: TGTGCCAGCAGCTTAGCGTTGGGACAGGGGACTCGCACGCGTAACACCATATATTTT. This sequence encodes CASSLALGQGTRTRNTIYF.

In this sample, this clone turned up a few times. The chain has TRBV2 and TRBJ1-1, with 10 bases aligning to TRBD1. CDR1 is SNHLY, CDR2 FYNNEI, per germline. V trimming: 8 bases; J trimming: 6 bases; junction bases outside the gene matches: 6. This CDR3 contains 13 residues. CDR3 sequence reads: CASGTGASAEAFF. The CDR3 region has the DNA TGTGCCAGCGGGACAGGGGCTAGCGCTGAAGCTTTCTTT.

The J gene is TRBJ1-3, the V gene TRBV18; 7 bases fit TRBD1. V was pared by 6 bases and J by 0 bases, with 2 bases of the junction left unmatched. The CDR3 consists of 14 residues. The germline V gene has CDR1 KGHSH and CDR2 LQKENI. The CDR3 bases are TGTGCCAGCTCGGGACAGAACTCTGGAAACACCATATATTTT. Amino acids: CASSGQNSGNTIYF.

V is TRBV5-1 and J is TRBJ1-2; tentative D call: TRBD1 (5 bases). With 0 bases removed from V and 2 bases from J, the gap between germline ends came to 8 bases. This CDR3 has 14 amino acids. Per germline, CDR1 SGHRS and CDR2 YFSETQ. The chain's CDR3 is CASSLEEGNYGYTF. In DNA, the CDR3 is TGCGCCAGCAGCTTGGAGGAGGGGAACTATGGCTACACCTTC.